A single sample is the source of the 16 T cell receptor beta chains below, sequenced in a study of blood T cell repertoires in COVID-19 (dated by TCRdb to 2020 to 2022). To prepare the library, the immunoSEQ multiplex PCR assay was applied. TCRdb's version of the immuneACCESS table is confined to in-frame rearrangements and falls short of the full clone set. An unresolved V gene accounts for under half of the shortfall where checked; the remainder is of unknown origin. The sample table shows around 300,000 clones, and roughly 91% are seen once. Of the sample, roughly 1.8% is held by the ten largest clones. Sequenced material: PBMCs or T cells enriched from blood (not recorded which). The receptors derive from a woman in her sixties or seventies who had recovered from COVID-19.

The DNA of the CDR3 is TGTGCCAGCAGCCTGATGACAGGGACCATGAACACTGAAGCTTTCTTT. Protein: CASSLMTGTMNTEAFF. The rearrangement joins TRBV7-8 to TRBJ1-1, with TRBD1 identical over 7 bases. With V trimmed by 5 bases and J by 0 bases, 9 bases remained unmatched. CDR3 length: 16 amino acids. In germline, CDR1 is SGHVS, CDR2 FQNEAQ.

The gene calls are TRBV3-1 (or the pseudogene TRBV3-2) and TRBJ2-3; TRBD2 aligns across 11 bases. The CDR3 sequence is 16 residues long. V gave up 1 base and J gave up 3 bases; unmatched junction bases: 3. Germline-derived CDR1 and CDR2 are LGHDT and YNNKEL (reference sequence). The CDR3 DNA reads as TGTGCCAGCAGCCAAGCTAGCGGGGGGAAAACAGATACGCAGTATTTT. It codes for CASSQASGGKTDTQYF.

J is TRBJ1-4 and V is TRBV11-1, with TRBD1 matching over 7 bases. The CDR3 contains 15 residues. V shed 6 bases, J shed 0 bases, and the junction held 4 bases outside the gene matches. Germline CDR1 and CDR2: SGHAT and FQDESV (reference sequence). CDR3 DNA sequence: TGTGCCAGCAGACCTGGGACAGCAACTAATGAAAAACTGTTTTTT. Translating it yields CASRPGTATNEKLFF.

In its sample, this clone was seen a few times. This chain joins TRBV11-2 and TRBJ1-1; tentative D call: TRBD1 (6 bases). The CDR3 runs to 15 residues. V was trimmed by 10 bases and J by 1 base, leaving 19 bases between them. CDR1 is SGHAT, CDR2 FQNNGV, per germline. CDR3 amino acids: CAKNRATWPNTEAFF. CDR3 DNA: TGTGCCAAAAACAGGGCCACGTGGCCGAACACTGAAGCTTTCTTT.

The chain recombines TRBV9 with TRBJ2-1; D unresolved. Germline assignment: CDR1 SGDLS and CDR2 YYNGEE. Trimming shortened V by 0 bases and J by 8 bases, and 24 bases separated the two germline ends. CDR3 length equals 18 residues. The CDR3 DNA reads TGTGCCAGCAGCGTAGACCCCCATAACCGGGTCAACGAGGATGAGCAGTTCTTC. Amino acid sequence: CASSVDPHNRVNEDEQFF.

The chain joins TRBV10-1 to TRBJ2-5, with 7 bases lining up with TRBD2. CDR1 and CDR2 from the germline V gene are WNHNN and SYGVQD (reference sequence). After removal of 7 bases from V and 2 bases from J, the junction contained 13 bases not matched to a gene. CDR3 length: 16 residues. The CDR3 spells CASIPGTTKGQETQYF. Here the CDR3 DNA reads TGCGCCAGCATTCCCGGGACTACCAAGGGGCAAGAGACCCAGTACTTC.

The chain carries TRBV7-9 and TRBJ2-5, with 7 bases identical to TRBD2. The germline V gene has CDR1 SEHNR and CDR2 FQNEAQ (reference sequence). The CDR3 spans 16 residues. Trimming cost V 0 bases and J 1 base; bases outside gene matches: 5. The CDR3 coding sequence is TGTGCCAGCAGCTTAGCTAGCGGGTACGCCCAAGAGACCCAGTACTTC. Translated, it gives CASSLASGYAQETQYF.

This chain connects TRBV5-1 to TRBJ1-5, with TRBD1 matching 7 bases. Germline trimming cut 4 bases from V and 5 bases from J; bases unmatched to any gene: 9. CDR1 and CDR2 (germline): SGHRS, YFSETQ. The CDR3 has 15 residues. The DNA of the CDR3 is TGCGCCAGCAGCCCGGGGACAGATCCCTATCAGCCCCAGCATTTT. This translates into CASSPGTDPYQPQHF.

The chain employs TRBV6-5 and TRBJ2-1; possibly TRBD2 for D (7 bases). CDR1 MNHEY and CDR2 SVGAGI come from the germline V gene. The CDR3 extends over 15 amino acids. The germline V and J ends were trimmed by 3 bases and 7 bases, with 16 bases remaining between them. The CDR3 sequence is CASSYSRGEGNEQFF. The CDR3 DNA sequence: TGTGCCAGCAGTTATAGTAGGGGGGAGGGGAATGAGCAGTTCTTC.

The gene calls are TRBV5-1 and TRBJ1-1; D is perhaps TRBD1 (6 bases). V lost 4 bases, J lost 1 base, and 20 bases lay in between. CDR1 and CDR2 from the germline V gene are SGHRS and YFSETQ. The CDR3 consists of 17 residues. The CDR3 bases are TGCGCCAGCAGCCCCCCCAGGGGCTCCCTAAGGAACACTGAAGCTTTCTTT. It yields the protein CASSPPRGSLRNTEAFF.

The gene calls are TRBV27 and TRBJ2-3; D unresolved. The length of the CDR3 is 16 residues. V gave up 3 bases and J gave up 4 bases, with 17 bases separating them. Germline V gene data show CDR1 as MNHEY and CDR2 as SMNVEV (reference sequence). The CDR3 DNA reads TGTGCCAGCAGTTTCAGAAGCTCCAATCTAGCAGATACGCAGTATTTT. As protein: CASSFRSSNLADTQYF.

The V gene is TRBV5-4, the J gene TRBJ1-3, with D unresolved. V lost 2 bases and J lost 1, with 7 bases in between. This CDR3 comprises 14 residues. Germline values: CDR1 SGHNT, CDR2 YYREEE (reference sequence). The CDR3 sequence: CASSFPLSGNTIYF. The CDR3 region has the DNA TGTGCCAGCAGCTTTCCTTTATCTGGAAACACCATATATTTT.

V gene TRBV7-9 combines with J gene TRBJ1-4, with D hard to call. The V end lost 4 bases, the J end lost 3 bases, and 12 bases lay between the germline ends. Germline CDR1 SEHNR, CDR2 FQNEAQ (reference sequence). CDR3 length: 15 residues. This chain's CDR3 is CASSSLGNANEKLFF. The CDR3 DNA reads TGTGCCAGCAGCTCACTAGGGAATGCTAATGAAAAACTGTTTTTT.

V is TRBV29-1 and J is TRBJ2-6; unclear D gene. V dropped 0 bases and J dropped 0 bases, with 6 bases sitting between them. CDR1 and CDR2 (germline): SQVTM, ANQGSEA. This CDR3 has 15 amino acids. CDR3 sequence: CSVEDPGSGANVLTF. The CDR3, as DNA: TGCAGCGTTGAAGATCCGGGCTCTGGGGCCAACGTCCTGACTTTC.

The rearrangement uses TRBV15 and TRBJ1-4, with D perhaps TRBD1 (6 bases). The CDR3 loop spans 16 amino acids. Per germline, CDR1 LNHNV and CDR2 YYDKDF (reference sequence). V was pared by 2 bases and J by 10 bases, with 20 bases between. In DNA, the CDR3 is TGTGCCACCAGCAGACCCCTTCGGGGGGCGGGGGGAAAACTGTTTTTT. Translated, it gives CATSRPLRGAGGKLFF.

The chain carries TRBV30 and TRBJ1-3; D possibly corresponds to TRBD1 (6 bases). There are 13 residues in the CDR3. V dropped 7 bases and J dropped 1 base, with 11 bases sitting between them. CDR1 and CDR2 (germline): GTSNPN, SVGIG (reference sequence). The CDR3 region is CAYQDSSGNTIYF. For the CDR3, the DNA is TGTGCCTACCAGGACAGTTCTGGAAACACCATATATTTT.